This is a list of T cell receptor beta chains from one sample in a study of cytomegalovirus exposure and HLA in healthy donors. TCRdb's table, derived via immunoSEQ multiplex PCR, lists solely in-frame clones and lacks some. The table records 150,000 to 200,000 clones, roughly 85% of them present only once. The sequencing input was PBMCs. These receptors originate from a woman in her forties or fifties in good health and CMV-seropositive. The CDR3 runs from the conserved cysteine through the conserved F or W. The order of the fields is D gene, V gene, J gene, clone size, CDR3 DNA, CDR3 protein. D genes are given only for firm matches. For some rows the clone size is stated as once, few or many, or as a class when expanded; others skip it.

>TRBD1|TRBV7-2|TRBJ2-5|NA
TGTGCCAGCAGCTCCAGGGGGCTAGGGGAAGAGACCCAGTACTTC
CASSSRGLGEETQYF
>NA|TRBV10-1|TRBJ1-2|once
TGCGCCAGCAGTGATCGCAGGGGCGATGGCTACACCTTC
CASSDRRGDGYTF
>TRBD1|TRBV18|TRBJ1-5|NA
TGTGCCAGCTCACCACGGGGACAGGGGCCGCCCCAGCATTTT
CASSPRGQGPPQHF
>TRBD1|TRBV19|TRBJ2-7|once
TGTGCCAGTAGCGATGTGGACAGGGCCATCTACGAGCAGTACTTC
CASSDVDRAIYEQYF
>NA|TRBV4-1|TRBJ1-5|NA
TGCGCCAGCAGCCGGGACATTAATCAGCCCCAGCATTTT
CASSRDINQPQHF
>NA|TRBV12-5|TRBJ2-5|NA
TGTGCTAGTGGTTTGGTAGGGGAAGAGACCCAGTACTTC
CASGLVGEETQYF
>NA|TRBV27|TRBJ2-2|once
TGTGCCAGCAGTTTAGACCACAGGGCCACCGGGGAGCTGTTTTTT
CASSLDHRATGELFF
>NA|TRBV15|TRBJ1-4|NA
TGTGCCACCAGCAGAGATCCCACAGGGTTTAATGAAAAACTGTTTTTT
CATSRDPTGFNEKLFF
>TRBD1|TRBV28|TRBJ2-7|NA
TGTGCCAGCAGTTTATCAGGGGGCATCATCTACGAGCAGTACTTC
CASSLSGGIIYEQYF
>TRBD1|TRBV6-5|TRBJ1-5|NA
TGTGCCAGCAGCCCTAAGGGGGCGAGACAGCCCCAGCATTTT
CASSPKGARQPQHF
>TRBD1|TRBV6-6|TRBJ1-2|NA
TGTGCCAGCACAACAGGGGACTATGGCTACACCTTC
CASTTGDYGYTF
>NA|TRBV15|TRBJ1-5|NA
TGTGCCACCAGCAGAGAAGGGAGCCAGCCCCAGCATTTT
CATSREGSQPQHF
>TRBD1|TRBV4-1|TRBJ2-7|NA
TGCGCCAGCAGCCAAGCTGGACAGGGGGCCCACGAGCAGTACTTC
CASSQAGQGAHEQYF
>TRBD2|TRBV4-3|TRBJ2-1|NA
TGCGCCAGCAGCCAAGATTTCGCGGGGGGGCTGTCTGAGCAGTTCTTC
CASSQDFAGGLSEQFF
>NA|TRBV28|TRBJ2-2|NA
TGTGCCAGCAGCACCACGGGACAACACACCGGGGAGCTGTTTTTT
CASSTTGQHTGELFF
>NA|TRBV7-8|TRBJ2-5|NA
TGTGCCAGCAGCTCGGGGGAGGAGACCCAGTACTTC
CASSSGEETQYF
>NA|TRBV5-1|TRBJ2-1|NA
TGCGCCAGCAGCTTGGAGGCAACGGGAGAGCAGTTCTTC
CASSLEATGEQFF
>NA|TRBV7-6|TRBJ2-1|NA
TGTGCCAGCAGCCCCGGGACACATCTATTTTACAATGAGCAGTTCTTC
CASSPGTHLFYNEQFF
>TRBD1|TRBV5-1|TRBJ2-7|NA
TGCGCCAGCAGCTTGGGTCAGGGGGTCTACGAGCAGTACTTC
CASSLGQGVYEQYF
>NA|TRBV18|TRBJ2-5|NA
TGTGCTGCGGCGGGGTGGGCCCAGTACTTC
CAAAGWAQYF
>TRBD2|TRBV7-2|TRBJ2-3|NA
TGTGCCAGCAGCCCATTAGCGGGGGGGCAGGTAGATACGCAGTATTTT
CASSPLAGGQVDTQYF
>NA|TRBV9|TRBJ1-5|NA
TGTGCCAGCAGCGTATTTCAGGGGAATCAGCCCCAGCATTTT
CASSVFQGNQPQHF
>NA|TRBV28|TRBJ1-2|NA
TGTGCCAGCCTCCAGGCTAACTATGGCTACACCTTC
CASLQANYGYTF
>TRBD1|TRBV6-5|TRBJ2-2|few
TGTGCCAGCAGAAGACAGGGGGCGGACACCGGGGAGCTGTTTTTT
CASRRQGADTGELFF
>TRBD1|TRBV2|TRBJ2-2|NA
TGTGCCAGCAGTTTGACAGGGAGTAACACCGGGGAGCTGTTTTTT
CASSLTGSNTGELFF
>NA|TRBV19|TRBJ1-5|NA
TGTGCCAGTAGTGTCGACACGGGAGGCAATCAGCCCCAGCATTTT
CASSVDTGGNQPQHF
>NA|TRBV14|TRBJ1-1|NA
TGTGCCAGCAGCTCAATTTTCGGGGGGCGCTTAGGGAACACTGGAGCTTTCTTT
CASSSIFGGRLGNTGAFF
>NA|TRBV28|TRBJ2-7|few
TGTGCCAGCAGTTTAGGCTCCACCTACGAGCAGTACTTC
CASSLGSTYEQYF
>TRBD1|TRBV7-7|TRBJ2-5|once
TGTGCTAGCAGCTTAGGGGGCTTTCAGACTCTACAAGAGACCCAGTACTTC
CASSLGGFQTLQETQYF
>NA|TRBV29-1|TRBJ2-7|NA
TGCAGCGTTGGCCCTGCGGGGTTAGAGCAGTACTTC
CSVGPAGLEQYF
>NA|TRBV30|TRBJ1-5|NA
TGTGCCTGGAGTCGTGCGCGTGATCAGCCCCAGCATTTT
CAWSRARDQPQHF
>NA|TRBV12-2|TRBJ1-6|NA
TGTGCAAGTCGCACCCCTCAGGGGGTGGGGGATAATTCACCCCTCCACTTT
CASRTPQGVGDNSPLHF
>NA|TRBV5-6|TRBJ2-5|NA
TGTGCCAGCAGCCCTGGGCCCGGGAAAGAGACCCAGTACTTC
CASSPGPGKETQYF
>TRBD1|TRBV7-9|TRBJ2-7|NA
TGTGCCAGCAGCTCCGACCGGACAGGGCGATACGAGCAGTACTTC
CASSSDRTGRYEQYF
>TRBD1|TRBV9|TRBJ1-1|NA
TGTGCCAGCAGCGTGGCCGACAGGGGGGGCACTGAAGCTTTCTTT
CASSVADRGGTEAFF
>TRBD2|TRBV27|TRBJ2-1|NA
TGTGCCAGCCCCCCTGCTTGGCTAGCGGGGGACCTACCACACCTCAAACTCTACAATGAGCAGTTCTTC
CASPPAWLAGDLPHLKLYNEQFF
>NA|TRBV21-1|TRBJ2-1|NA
TGTGCCAGCAGCAAAGCGCCGGGACTAGCGGGAAGGAATGAGCAGTTCTTC
CASSKAPGLAGRNEQFF
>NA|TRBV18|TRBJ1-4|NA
TGTGCCAGCTCACGACAGAGCTTTAATGAAAAACTGTTTTTT
CASSRQSFNEKLFF
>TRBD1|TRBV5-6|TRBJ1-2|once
TGTGCCAGCAGCCCACAGGGGGCAGAAATAGGTGGCTACACCTTC
CASSPQGAEIGGYTF
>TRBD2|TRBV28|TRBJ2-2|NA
TGTGCTGTAGCGGGGCCGAACACCGGGGAGCTGTTTTTT
CAVAGPNTGELFF
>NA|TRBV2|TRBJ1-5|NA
TGTGCCAGCAGTATAATTGGAGGGAATCAGCCCCAGCATTTT
CASSIIGGNQPQHF
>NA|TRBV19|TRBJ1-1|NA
TGTGCCAGTACCACTATAGGGGCCACTGAAGCTTTCTTT
CASTTIGATEAFF
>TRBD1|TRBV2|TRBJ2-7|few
TGTGCCACAAGGTCGGGACAGGGGGCTTACGAGCAGTACTTC
CATRSGQGAYEQYF
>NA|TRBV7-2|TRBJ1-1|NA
TGTGCCAGCCACGCAGGGGTTACGGGCCGGGCTTTCTTT
CASHAGVTGRAFF
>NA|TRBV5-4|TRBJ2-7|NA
TGTGCCAGCAGCGGAGGCACAGCTTCCTACGAGCAGTACTTC
CASSGGTASYEQYF
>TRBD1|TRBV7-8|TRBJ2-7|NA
TGTGCCAGCAGCCGCGACGGGACAGGGGGCCCCTACGAGCAGTACTTC
CASSRDGTGGPYEQYF
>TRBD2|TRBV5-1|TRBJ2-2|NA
TGCGCCAGCAGCTCCCGCGTAAGCGGGGGGACGGGGGAGCTGTTTTTT
CASSSRVSGGTGELFF
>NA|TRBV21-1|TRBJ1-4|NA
TGTGCCAGCAGGTTAAGACTCCGGGACAGGGAGGAAAAACTGTTTTTT
CASRLRLRDREEKLFF
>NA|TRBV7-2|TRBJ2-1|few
TGTGCCAGCAGCTCCCCCGGGGGGCCGCCTCCGAATGAGCAGTTCTTC
CASSSPGGPPPNEQFF
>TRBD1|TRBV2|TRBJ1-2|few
TGTGCCTCTAGCTTGGGACAGGGCCCCCTTCCCATCTATGGCTACACCTTC
CASSLGQGPLPIYGYTF
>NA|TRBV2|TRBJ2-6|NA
TGTGCCAGCTGCTTGGGCCTCTCTGGGGCCAACGTCCTGACTTTC
CASCLGLSGANVLTF
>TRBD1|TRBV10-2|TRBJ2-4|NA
TGCGCCAGCAAACCCGGGGGACAGGCTTCTTTAGCCAAAAACATTCAGTACTTC
CASKPGGQASLAKNIQYF
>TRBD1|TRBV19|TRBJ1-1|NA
TGTGCCAGTAGCGGGGGGGACAGGGGAGTGAGCACTGAAGCTTTCTTT
CASSGGDRGVSTEAFF
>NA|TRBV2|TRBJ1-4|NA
TGTGCCAGCAGGTCAGGGTCCTATAATGAAAAACTGTTTTTT
CASRSGSYNEKLFF
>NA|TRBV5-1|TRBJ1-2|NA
TGCGCCAGCAGAGGAGGGGAGAACTATGGCTACACCTTC
CASRGGENYGYTF
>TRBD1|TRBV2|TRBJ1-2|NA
TGTGCCAGCAGAAGAGGGGGCAGGGACTATGGCTACACCTTC
CASRRGGRDYGYTF
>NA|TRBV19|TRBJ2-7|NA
TGTGCCAGTAGTATCGGGCGGGCCTGGCAATACGAGCAGTACTTC
CASSIGRAWQYEQYF